This T cell receptor (beta chain) is drawn from a study of T cells after posttransplantation cyclophosphamide. Study results and limitations: Recipient CMV seropositivity and CMV reactivation strongly tracked TRB clonality. Later post-transplant blood repertoires were often dominated by donor CD8+ memory clones. Blood and skin or GI T cell repertoires showed limited TRB overlap.

About this clone itself: Its antigen is as yet unknown.

Germline V gene data show CDR1 as LNHDA and CDR2 as SQIVND (reference sequence). V lost 5 bases to trimming and J lost 13 bases, with 17 bases between them. The CDR3 extends over 13 amino acids. A marrow graft followed busulfan-fludarabine conditioning, with cyclophosphamide on days +3 and +4. Clones were read by immunoSEQ multiplex PCR, and TCRdb kept only the in-frame ones, dropping some. This sample has 35,000 to 40,000 clones; around 80% occur once, and the top ten carry 6.5% to 9.5%. Sequencing used CD4+ T cells sorted from blood, obtained roughly 1,900 days after a stem cell transplant with posttransplant cyclophosphamide. The V and J genes are TRBV19 and TRBJ1-4; D may be TRBD1 (6 bases). This clonotype was obtained from a female patient aged 40-49 years who received an allogeneic stem cell transplant from a related donor, was CMV-positive, and had no GVHD. Some T cells may be supplied by the graft donor. The CDR3 region has the DNA TGTGCCAGTAGTCGTAGGGCAGGGGCGCCACTGTTTTTT. The encoded protein is CASSRRAGAPLFF. Using reference TRBV19 and TRBJ1-4 for the parts outside the CDR3, the full variable domain is DGGITQSPKYLFRKEGQNVTLSCEQNLNHDAMYWYRQDPGQGLRLIYYSQIVNDFQKGDIAEGYSVSREKKESFPLTVTSAQKNPTAFYLCASSRRAGAPLFFGSGTQLSVL.